The 2 T cell receptor beta chains in this list originate from one sample, sequenced in a study of T cells in Graves' hyperthyroidism and ophthalmopathy. Amplified TCR beta CDR3 regions derived from RNA transcripts. Researchers ran a first-round RT-PCR on the TCR CDR3 using the HTBI primer set. MiXCR was run by TCRdb on the multiplex PCR reads, yielding one entry per CDR3 protein. The sample holds approximately 210,000 distinct CDR3 sequences, approximately 17% seen once. The specimen was blood. The origin of the receptors is a man between 45 and 60 years old with Graves' hyperthyroidism.

Only a few counts were recorded for this clonotype. CDR3 protein: CASSKQGQNNQHF. The CDR3 DNA is TGTGCCAGTAGTAAACAGGGGCAAAATAACCAGCATTTT. The chain joins TRBV19 to TRBJ1-5; TRBD1 matches at 7 bases. V was pared by 4 bases and J by 12 bases, with 9 bases of the junction left unmatched. Germline-derived CDR1 and CDR2 are LNHDA and SQIVND (reference sequence). CDR3 length: 13 residues.

The J gene is TRBJ2-1, the V gene TRBV5-4; no clear D gene. The CDR3 length is 16 residues. Germline V CDR1 and CDR2: SGHNT, YYREEE (reference sequence). The ends were cut back, 4 bases at V and 2 bases at J, with 16 bases in the middle. In DNA form, the CDR3 reads TGTGCCAGCAGCCCCTCGACGAGTTTAACCTACAATGAGCAGTTCTTC. Protein product: CASSPSTSLTYNEQFF.